This T cell receptor beta chain appears in the sequencing data of a study of PD-1 blockade in mismatch repair-deficient tumors. Some clones are missing from TCRdb's copy, which holds only in-frame ones; the method was immunoSEQ multiplex PCR. In the table there are 15,000 or so clones, around 81% of which are singletons. TCR sequencing covered a few patients who responded to pembrolizumab. About this clone itself: The antigen remains undetermined.

Looked up from germline, CDR1 is SEHNR and CDR2 is FQNEAQ (reference sequence). The CDR3 runs to 13 residues. V lost 8 bases to trimming and J lost 3 bases, with 13 bases between them. Findings and caveats of the study: Tumor-resident clones, often absent from pretreatment blood, expanded after pembrolizumab and then contracted.

This specimen consisted of PBMCs, obtained 4 weeks after starting pembrolizumab. This chain joins TRBV7-9 and TRBJ2-5, with a tentative D call TRBD2 (5 bases). The source is an adult with mismatch repair-deficient cancer. CDR3 in amino acids: CASLWEREETQYF. CDR3 nucleotide sequence: TGTGCCAGCCTATGGGAGAGGGAAGAGACCCAGTACTTC.